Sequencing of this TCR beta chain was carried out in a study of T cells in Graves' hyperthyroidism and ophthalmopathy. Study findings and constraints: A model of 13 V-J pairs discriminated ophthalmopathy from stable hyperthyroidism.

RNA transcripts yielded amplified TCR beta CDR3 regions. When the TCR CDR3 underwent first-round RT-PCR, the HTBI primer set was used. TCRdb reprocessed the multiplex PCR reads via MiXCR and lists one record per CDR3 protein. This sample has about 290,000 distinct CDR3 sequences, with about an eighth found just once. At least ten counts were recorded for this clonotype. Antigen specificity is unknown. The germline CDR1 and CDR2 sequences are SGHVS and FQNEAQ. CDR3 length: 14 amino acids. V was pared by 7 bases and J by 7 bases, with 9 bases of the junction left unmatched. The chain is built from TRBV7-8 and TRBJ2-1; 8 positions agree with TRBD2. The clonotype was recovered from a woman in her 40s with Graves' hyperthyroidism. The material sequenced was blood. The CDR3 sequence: CASKSLREGNEQFF. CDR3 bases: TGTGCCAGCAAGTCTCTTCGGGAGGGTAATGAGCAGTTCTTC.